One and the same sample provided the 25 T cell receptor beta chains below, sequenced in a study of blood T cell repertoires in COVID-19. Profiled with immunoSEQ multiplex PCR; TCRdb holds only in-frame clones, not every one. Among under 75,000 clones, approximately 80% were seen once, and the ten largest hold approximately 30%. Material for sequencing was peripheral blood. These receptors were collected from a woman older than 75 with active or convalescent COVID-19.

This clone turned up a few times. The V call is TRBV18, the J call TRBJ1-4, with 7 bases that match TRBD1. This CDR3 region has 16 residues. Germline V gene lookup returns CDR1 KGHSH and CDR2 LQKENI. The V segment lost 3 bases and the J segment 2 bases; nucleotides outside the gene matches: 6. CDR3 in amino acids: CASSPSTGKTNEKLFF. In DNA form, the CDR3 reads TGTGCCAGCTCACCGTCGACAGGGAAGACTAATGAAAAACTGTTTTTT.

The chain carries TRBV24-1 and TRBJ1-1; no firm D call. In germline, CDR1 is KGHDR, CDR2 SFDVKD. V gave up 4 bases and J gave up 5 bases, with 7 bases separating them. CDR3 size: 12 residues. CDR3 residues: CATSDRGTEAFF. CDR3 in DNA: TGTGCCACCAGTGACCGAGGAACTGAAGCTTTCTTT.

The J gene is TRBJ2-4, the V gene TRBV19, with D possibly matching TRBD1 (6 bases). The CDR3 extends over 15 amino acids. The V end was cut by 3 bases, the J end by 3 bases, with 12 bases between. Looked up from germline, CDR1 is LNHDA and CDR2 is SQIVND (reference sequence). The CDR3, as DNA: TGTGCCAGTAGTATTCCGGGACACAACAAAAACATTCAGTACTTC. This codes for CASSIPGHNKNIQYF.

The chain uses TRBV6-5 and TRBJ2-7, with 11 bases that match TRBD1. The ends lost 2 bases at V and 4 bases at J; junction bases unmatched: 7. CDR1 is MNHEY, CDR2 SVGAGI, per germline. The CDR3 has 16 residues. CDR3 sequence: CASSYRDRGGIYEQYF. DNA of the CDR3: TGTGCCAGCAGTTACAGGGACAGGGGGGGGATATACGAGCAGTACTTC.

This clone was seen only a few times. The chain employs TRBV27 and TRBJ2-1; no reliable D call. CDR1 and CDR2 (germline): MNHEY, SMNVEV (reference sequence). The V end was cut by 7 bases, the J end by 2 bases, with 12 bases between. The CDR3 consists of 14 residues. DNA of the CDR3: TGTGCCAGCACCCCCGTGGCAGCCTACAATGAGCAGTTCTTC. This translates into CASTPVAAYNEQFF.

The sample holds a few counts of this clone. The V gene is TRBV6-1, the J gene TRBJ2-2, with D unclear. V was cut by 2 bases and J by 3 bases, with 7 bases left in between. The CDR3 is 14 residues long. Germline loops: CDR1 MNHNS, CDR2 SASEGT. The CDR3: CASSELEDTGELFF. The DNA for the CDR3 is TGTGCCAGCAGTGAATTAGAAGACACCGGGGAGCTGTTTTTT.

The rearrangement joins TRBV19 to TRBJ2-5; D may be TRBD2 (6 bases). Germline loops: CDR1 LNHDA, CDR2 SQIVND (reference sequence). This CDR3 comprises 13 residues. V lost 7 bases and J lost 7, with 16 bases in between. This chain's CDR3 is CASTEGLGGTQYF. In DNA, the CDR3 is TGTGCCAGTACCGAAGGACTGGGAGGGACCCAGTACTTC.

J is TRBJ2-1 and V is TRBV4-1; 11 nucleotides match TRBD1. This CDR3 region has 16 residues. CDR1 and CDR2 from the germline V gene are MGHRA and YSYEKL. V trimming: 4 bases; J trimming: 8 bases; junction bases outside the gene matches: 10. CDR3 DNA sequence: TGCGCCAGCAGCCCGTCTCGGACAGGGGGCGCGGATGAGCAGTTCTTC. Residues: CASSPSRTGGADEQFF.

This chain connects TRBV7-2 to TRBJ1-5, with D possibly matching TRBD1 (6 bases). V shed 5 bases and J shed 1 base, with 12 bases lying between them. This CDR3 has 15 amino acids. In germline, CDR1 is SGHTA, CDR2 FQGNSA. Written as DNA, the CDR3 is TGTGCCAGCAGCCCGGGGACACCGAGCAATCAGCCCCAGCATTTT. It encodes CASSPGTPSNQPQHF.

In its sample, this clone was seen once. This sequence joins TRBV19 and TRBJ2-3; TRBD1 agrees at 8 bases. CDR1 LNHDA and CDR2 SQIVND come from the germline V gene (reference sequence). There are 14 residues in the CDR3. V trimming: 6 bases; J trimming: 8 bases; junction bases outside the gene matches: 10. The CDR3 sequence is CASRDRASSGTQYF. As DNA, the CDR3 is TGTGCCAGTAGGGACAGGGCATCTTCTGGTACGCAGTATTTT.

This CDR3 is CASSQDLGGPLSSYNSPLHF. As DNA, the CDR3 is TGTGCCAGCAGCCAAGATCTGGGGGGTCCATTGAGCTCCTATAATTCACCCCTCCACTTT. The chain combines TRBV4-2 with TRBJ1-6; a weak D match, TRBD1 (5 bases). This CDR3 region has 20 residues. Germline CDR1 is LGHNA and CDR2 is YNFKEQ. Between the trimmed V and J ends, which lost 0 bases and 0 bases, there was a span of 18 bases.

The chain joins TRBV6-2 or TRBV6-3 to TRBJ1-2, with 9 bases aligning to TRBD1. CDR1 is MNHEY and CDR2 is SVGEGT in the germline V gene. The CDR3 covers 14 residues. J lost 8 bases, V lost 5 bases, and 9 bases had no gene match. CDR3 residues: CASSPSGQGGGYTF. CDR3 nucleotide sequence: TGTGCCAGCAGTCCATCGGGACAGGGCGGGGGCTACACCTTC.

This clone came up a few times. The chain joins TRBV3-1 (or the pseudogene TRBV3-2) to TRBJ1-6, with a tentative D call TRBD1 (5 bases). CDR1 and CDR2 (germline): LGHDT, YNNKEL (reference sequence). The CDR3 spans 15 residues. The V end lost 2 bases, the J end lost 9 bases, and 14 bases lay between the germline ends. The CDR3 DNA follows: TGTGCCAGCAGCCAACTCTGGGCCGGGGGTTCACCCCTCCACTTT. Its protein product is CASSQLWAGGSPLHF.

This sequence joins TRBV11-2 and TRBJ2-5; possible D gene TRBD2, 7 bases. The ends were cut back, 2 bases at V and 1 base at J, with 11 bases in the middle. CDR3 length equals 15 residues. Looked up from germline, CDR1 is SGHAT and CDR2 is FQNNGV. The DNA of the CDR3 is TGTGCCAGCAGCTTACTGGGGGGGGCCCAAGAGACCCAGTACTTC. Translating it yields CASSLLGGAQETQYF.

The chain employs TRBV9 and TRBJ2-3; TRBD1 matches 7 bases. The CDR3 is 14 amino acids. After removal of 4 bases from V and 3 bases from J, the junction contained 5 bases not matched to a gene. In germline, CDR1 is SGDLS, CDR2 YYNGEE. The CDR3 region has the DNA TGTGCCAGCAGCAGGGACAGAAGAACAGATACGCAGTATTTT. This translates into CASSRDRRTDTQYF.

V is TRBV19 and J is TRBJ2-7; maybe TRBD1 (6 bases). This CDR3 is built from 15 residues. Per the germline V gene, CDR1 is LNHDA and CDR2 is SQIVND (reference sequence). Deletions cut 6 bases from V and 4 bases from J, with 19 bases between. DNA of the CDR3: TGTGCCAGTAGGTTGAAACAGGGCCCGTCTTACGAGCAGTACTTC. Its translation: CASRLKQGPSYEQYF.

This clone was seen only once. The rearrangement joins TRBV6-2 or TRBV6-3 to TRBJ1-3; D ambiguous. The CDR3 is 14 residues long. With 2 bases removed from V and 0 bases from J, the gap between germline ends came to 5 bases. Germline CDR1 reads MNHEY; CDR2 reads SVGEGT. The CDR3 coding sequence is TGTGCCAGCAGTTACCCAGACTCTGGAAACACCATATATTTT. It codes for CASSYPDSGNTIYF.

This clone was detected a few times. This sequence joins TRBV7-2 and TRBJ2-7, with 7 positions matching TRBD1. The CDR3 loop spans 11 amino acids. V lost 5 bases and J lost 6; bases outside the gene matches: 1. Per germline, CDR1 SGHTA and CDR2 FQGNSA. The CDR3 DNA follows: TGTGCCAGCAGCCCAGGGGGCGAGCAGTACTTC. Translation: CASSPGGEQYF.

The chain has TRBV10-3 and TRBJ2-7; no reliable D call. The CDR3 loop spans 13 amino acids. Germline CDR1 and CDR2: ENHRY and SYGVKD. V was shortened by 0 bases and J by 4 bases, with 7 bases between the two germline ends. DNA for the CDR3: TGTGCCATCAGTGAGTCGGCGGTATACGAGCAGTACTTC. Amino acid sequence: CAISESAVYEQYF.

This chain links TRBV4-3 with TRBJ1-4; tentative D call: TRBD1 (5 bases). CDR3 length: 15 amino acids. Trimming removed 3 bases from V and 1 base from J, with 9 bases in between. Germline-derived CDR1 and CDR2 are LGHNA and YSLEER. This chain's CDR3 is CASSQFGGTNEKLFF. The CDR3 coding sequence is TGCGCCAGCAGCCAGTTCGGGGGAACTAATGAAAAACTGTTTTTT.

The gene calls are TRBV5-4 and TRBJ1-1; the match to TRBD1 covers 9 bases. The CDR3 has 13 residues. Germline V gene lookup returns CDR1 SGHNT and CDR2 YYREEE (reference sequence). The junction had 3 bases not matched to a gene; V was cut back by 4 bases and J by 5 bases. Here the CDR3 reads CASSPDRGTEAFF. For the CDR3, the DNA is TGTGCCAGCAGCCCGGACAGGGGAACTGAAGCTTTCTTT.

This chain uses TRBV7-9 with TRBJ1-5, with D possibly TRBD1 on 5 matching bases. CDR3 length: 17 residues. V was clipped by 5 bases and J by 0 bases, with 17 bases between them. Looked up from germline, CDR1 is SEHNR and CDR2 is FQNEAQ (reference sequence). The chain's CDR3 is CASSPGLAEASNQPQHF. DNA for the CDR3: TGTGCCAGCAGCCCAGGGTTAGCGGAAGCTAGCAATCAGCCCCAGCATTTT.

The gene calls are TRBV27 and TRBJ1-1; D remains unclear. The ends were cut back, 5 bases at V and 10 bases at J, with 11 bases in the middle. Per the germline V gene, CDR1 is MNHEY and CDR2 is SMNVEV (reference sequence). The CDR3 runs to 11 residues. DNA for the CDR3: TGTGCCAGCAGTGGAGGGTATCGAGCTTTCTTT. As protein: CASSGGYRAFF.

The J gene is TRBJ1-1, the V gene TRBV27; tentative D call: TRBD1 (6 bases). In germline, CDR1 is MNHEY, CDR2 SMNVEV (reference sequence). The CDR3 is made up of 13 amino acids. V lost 2 bases and J lost 6, with 10 bases in between. CDR3 bases: TGTGCCAGCAGTTTAAACAGGGTATCTGAAGCTTTCTTT. Protein sequence: CASSLNRVSEAFF.

The chain is built from TRBV29-1 and TRBJ2-4; perhaps TRBD2 as D (5 bases). This CDR3 spans 15 amino acids. The V end lost 5 bases, the J end lost 0 bases, and 14 bases lay between the germline ends. Per germline, CDR1 SQVTM and CDR2 ANQGSEA. In DNA, the CDR3 is TGCAGCGTTCTTGGAGGAGGCTTAGCCAAAAACATTCAGTACTTC. Protein sequence: CSVLGGGLAKNIQYF.